Each of the 19 T cell receptor beta chains below was sequenced from the same sample in a study of shared clonotypes between healthy human individuals. The table came from immunoSEQ multiplex PCR; TCRdb's copy has only in-frame clones and leaves some out. The sample records 800,000 to 1,200,000 clones, more than 75% being singletons. The sequenced sample was memory CD4+ T cells from PBMCs. Subset reported: CD45RA-negative fraction. Receptors originate from a man between 18 and 29 years old in good health. Some clones in this sample may be carry-over from other donors' samples.

This rearrangement joins TRBV2 to TRBJ2-7; D remains ambiguous. The germline CDR1 and CDR2 sequences are SNHLY and FYNNEI. The length of the CDR3 is 11 residues. V lost 5 bases, J lost 3 bases, and 5 bases lay in between. DNA of the CDR3: TGTGCCAGCAGTAGGGACTACGAGCAGTACTTC. It encodes CASSRDYEQYF. Complete variable domain (other parts from reference TRBV2 and TRBJ2-7): EPEVTQTPSHQVTQMGQEVILRCVPISNHLYFYWYRQILGQKVEFLVSFYNNEISEKSEIFDDQFSVERPDGSNFTLKIRSTKLEDSAMYFCASSRDYEQYFGPGTRLTVT.

This rearrangement joins TRBV7-9 to TRBJ2-6; D remains ambiguous. The CDR3 is 15 amino acids. Germline V lookup: CDR1 SEHNR, CDR2 FQNEAQ (reference sequence). V was cut by 4 bases and J by 0 bases, with 7 bases left in between. CDR3 sequence: CASSSQSSGANVLTF. CDR3 DNA sequence: TGTGCCAGCAGCTCACAGAGCTCTGGGGCCAACGTCCTGACTTTC.

The gene calls are TRBV7-2 and TRBJ2-2, with D unclear. Germline V gives CDR1 SGHTA, CDR2 FQGNSA. V was trimmed by 1 base and J by 1 base, leaving 13 bases between them. The CDR3 extends over 17 amino acids. CDR3 bases: TGTGCCAGCAGCTTAGAACCCAGTACGGGGAACACCGGGGAGCTGTTTTTT. Protein product: CASSLEPSTGNTGELFF.

The chain couples TRBV7-2 to TRBJ2-3, with D possibly matching TRBD2 (5 bases). The ends were cut back, 5 bases at V and 2 bases at J, with 11 bases in the middle. The CDR3 contains 14 residues. Germline-derived CDR1 and CDR2 are SGHTA and FQGNSA. The CDR3 spells CASSASGPTDTQYF. The CDR3 region has the DNA TGTGCCAGCAGCGCAAGCGGACCCACAGATACGCAGTATTTT.

V is TRBV5-1 and J is TRBJ2-7; 9 bases agree with TRBD1. The J segment lost 4 bases and the V segment lost 3 bases, leaving 8 bases of the junction unmatched. CDR3 length: 15 amino acids. Germline V gene sequence: CDR1 SGHRS, CDR2 YFSETQ. As DNA, the CDR3 is TGCGCCAGCAGCTCGTCCGGGACAGGGTGGTACGAGCAGTACTTC. Translation: CASSSSGTGWYEQYF.

Remarks on this clone: This specimen includes other DNA sequences encoding the same CDR3. The chain links TRBV5-1 to TRBJ1-2; D remains ambiguous. Looked up from germline, CDR1 is SGHRS and CDR2 is YFSETQ. V lost 0 bases and J lost 8, with 11 bases in between. This CDR3 has 13 residues. Here the CDR3 reads CASSLDGSRGYTF. The CDR3 DNA follows: TGCGCCAGCAGCTTGGACGGATCAAGAGGCTACACCTTC.

This chain joins TRBV30 and TRBJ1-2; D call uncertain. The CDR3 has 14 residues. Trimming stripped 4 bases from V and 0 bases from J, with 12 bases between. Germline V lookup: CDR1 GTSNPN, CDR2 SVGIG (reference sequence). Here the CDR3 reads CAWTPDRANYGYTF. The CDR3, as DNA: TGTGCCTGGACTCCGGACCGTGCTAACTATGGCTACACCTTC.

Concerning this clone itself: Other nucleotide sequences from this sample produce the same CDR3. The chain recombines TRBV18 with TRBJ2-5; 12 bases map to TRBD1. Looked up from germline, CDR1 is KGHSH and CDR2 is LQKENI. Trimming removed 0 bases from V and 5 bases from J; junction bases left unmatched: 1. The CDR3 has 15 amino acids. CDR3 DNA sequence: TGTGCCAGCTCACCACCCGGGACAGGGGGCGAGACCCAGTACTTC. Its protein product is CASSPPGTGGETQYF.

This clone has a handful of counts. The chain combines TRBV7-9 with TRBJ2-7; D gene unclear. The CDR3 contains 15 residues. The germline CDR1 and CDR2 sequences are SEHNR and FQNEAQ (reference sequence). The germline V and J ends were trimmed by 1 base and 3 bases, with 13 bases remaining between them. For the CDR3, the DNA is TGTGCCAGCAGCTTAGTAGGGCCTCTCAACTACGAGCAGTACTTC. Protein sequence: CASSLVGPLNYEQYF.

The chain has TRBV5-1 and TRBJ2-3; D tentatively reads TRBD1 or TRBD2 (7 bases each). The V and J ends lost 4 bases and 12 bases respectively, with 18 bases between them. CDR3 size: 13 residues. Germline loops: CDR1 SGHRS, CDR2 YFSETQ. CDR3 protein: CASSTQGGGSQYF. CDR3 DNA sequence: TGCGCCAGCAGCACCCAGGGGGGCGGGAGCCAGTATTTT.

This clone came up once. The chain employs TRBV9 and TRBJ2-2; D might be TRBD1 (6 bases). Germline V gene data show CDR1 as SGDLS and CDR2 as YYNGEE. The length of the CDR3 is 16 residues. V shed 0 bases and J shed 4 bases, with 13 bases lying between them. The CDR3 DNA sequence: TGTGCCAGCAGCGTAGGCTTGGGGGCTGGCACCGGGGAGCTGTTTTTT. This translates into CASSVGLGAGTGELFF.

The gene calls are TRBV2 and TRBJ1-2, with D possibly matching TRBD1 (6 bases). The CDR3 loop spans 14 amino acids. Looked up from germline, CDR1 is SNHLY and CDR2 is FYNNEI. Trimming removed 6 bases from V and 2 bases from J, with 13 bases in between. The CDR3 nucleotides read TGTGCCAGCAGGAGCAAGGGGGGAAACTATGGCTACACCTTC. Protein sequence: CASRSKGGNYGYTF.

This chain joins TRBV18 and TRBJ2-6; unclear D gene. CDR3 size: 16 residues. The V gene lost 4 bases and the J gene lost 0 bases, with 10 bases spanning the gap. In germline, CDR1 is KGHSH, CDR2 LQKENI. CDR3 DNA: TGTGCCAGCTCACGGGTCCCCGTCTCTGGGGCCAACGTCCTGACTTTC. Amino acid sequence: CASSRVPVSGANVLTF.

The J gene is TRBJ1-1, the V gene TRBV28; D might be TRBD1 (5 bases). Germline lookup yields CDR1 MDHEN and CDR2 SYDVKM. The CDR3 spans 11 residues. V was pared by 7 bases and J by 8 bases, with 11 bases between. This chain's CDR3 is CASKEGPEAFF. Written as DNA, the CDR3 is TGTGCCAGCAAAGAGGGACCCGAAGCTTTCTTT.

This clone was observed a handful of times. V usage is TRBV6-1 and J usage is TRBJ1-1; D may be TRBD1 (6 bases). V was cut by 2 bases and J by 11 bases, with 15 bases left in between. The CDR3 contains 13 residues. CDR1 MNHNS and CDR2 SASEGT come from the germline V gene. In DNA, the CDR3 is TGTGCCAGCAGTGAATCTTTACAGGGTTGGGCTTTCTTT. Encoded protein: CASSESLQGWAFF.

The chain combines TRBV29-1 with TRBJ2-7, with D perhaps TRBD2 (6 bases). Germline CDR1 is SQVTM and CDR2 is ANQGSEA. V shed 7 bases and J shed 3 bases, with 10 bases lying between them. The CDR3 runs 11 residues. CDR3 amino acids: CSALTSYEQYF. In nucleotides, the CDR3 is TGCAGCGCTTTGACTAGCTACGAGCAGTACTTC.

V usage is TRBV25-1 and J usage is TRBJ2-1; 8 nucleotides agree with TRBD1. Trimming removed 8 bases from V and 1 base from J; junction bases left unmatched: 4. Germline assignment: CDR1 MGHDK and CDR2 SYGVNS. CDR3 length equals 14 residues. Here the CDR3 DNA reads TGTGCCAGCGCCACAGGGGGGTCCTACAATGAGCAGTTCTTC. It translates to CASATGGSYNEQFF. Full variable domain (outside the CDR3, taken from reference TRBV25-1 and TRBJ2-1): EADIYQTPRYLVIGTGKKITLECSQTMGHDKMYWYQQDPGMELHLIHYSYGVNSTEKGDLSSESTVSRIRTEHFPLTLESARPSHTSQYLCASATGGSYNEQFFGPGTRLTVL.

This chain joins TRBV6-1 and TRBJ2-1; no firm D call. The CDR3 sequence is 14 residues long. Trimming left V 2 bases short and J 6 bases short, with 11 bases between. CDR1 is MNHNS and CDR2 is SASEGT in the germline V gene. In nucleotides, the CDR3 is TGTGCCAGCAGTGAACTTGGGCGGCCCAATGAGCAGTTCTTC. Its translation: CASSELGRPNEQFF.

The chain joins TRBV5-1 to TRBJ2-3; D assignment may be TRBD1 or TRBD2 (5 bases each). Between the trimmed V and J ends, which lost 7 bases and 2 bases, there was a span of 11 bases. The CDR3 runs to 13 residues. Per germline, CDR1 SGHRS and CDR2 YFSETQ. For the CDR3, the DNA is TGCGCCAGCGGGCCGGGACCCACAGATACGCAGTATTTT. Translating it yields CASGPGPTDTQYF.